This paragraph covers one T cell receptor beta chain sequence. Its specificity is not known. CDR3 length equals 13 residues. V was shortened by 2 bases and J by 6 bases, with 11 bases between the two germline ends. Germline V CDR1 and CDR2: GTSNPN, SVGIG (reference sequence). Constant-region reverse primers amplified full-length variable regions, followed by semi-nested Nested Universal Primer A PCR. Via MiXCR, TCRdb re-called the 5' RACE reads, giving one row per CDR3 protein. The sample shows more than 55,000 distinct CDR3 sequences, less than 30% of them seen only once. Cells sorted as Tregs were CD4+, CD25+ and CD127-/low. Study conclusions and caveats: The TCR gene usage of tumor memory CD4+ T cells clustered together with blood and lymph node memory CD4+ cells and with lymph node naive CD4+ cells. The larger-cohort validation was restricted to a single TCR beta V-J rearrangement rather than whole repertoires. Tumor-infiltrating Treg TCR alpha and beta sequences overlapped most with tumor naive CD4+ T cells, then blood naive.

The sequenced sample was tumor-infiltrating Tregs sorted from the breast tumor. The chain combines TRBV30 with TRBJ1-5; D not resolved. The TCR was taken from a female donor with breast cancer. CDR3 in DNA: TGTGCCTGGAGTAAGACGTCGGGTCAGCCCCAGCATTTT. Amino acids: CAWSKTSGQPQHF.